A single sample gave rise to the 8 T cell receptor beta chains below, sequenced in a study of T cell responses to AZD1222 COVID-19 vaccine. The protocol was immunoSEQ multiplex PCR, while the TCRdb copy is restricted to in-frame clones and leaves out a portion. The sample shows about 110,000 clones, about 88% of them seen only once. The sample consisted of peripheral blood, taken on day 0 of AZD1222 vaccination. These receptors all come from an adult in good health.

This clone was detected only a few times. The rearrangement links TRBV27 to TRBJ1-1; D perhaps matches TRBD1 (5 bases). Germline CDR1 MNHEY, CDR2 SMNVEV (reference sequence). The CDR3 covers 13 residues. Trimming took off 3 bases at V and 11 bases at J, with 16 bases between the two ends. The CDR3, as DNA: TGTGCCAGCAGTTTCCTTCTCGGGGCTGTCGCTTTCTTT. Translated: CASSFLLGAVAFF.

J is TRBJ2-7 and V is TRBV27; 7 nucleotides agree with TRBD1. The CDR3 loop spans 14 amino acids. CDR1 MNHEY and CDR2 SMNVEV come from the germline V gene (reference sequence). Unmatched junction bases numbered 6, after V lost 5 bases and J lost 2 bases. The CDR3 DNA sequence: TGTGCCAGCAGTCAGACAGGGCCAACCTACGAGCAGTACTTC. Amino acid sequence: CASSQTGPTYEQYF.

The rearrangement joins TRBV7-2 to TRBJ1-5; TRBD1 matches 8 bases. The V gene's germline CDR1 is SGHTA and CDR2 FQGNSA. The CDR3 has 15 amino acids. J gave up 5 bases and V 5 bases, and 8 bases lay outside the gene matches. The CDR3 loop is CASSPLDRGYQPQHF. CDR3 in DNA: TGTGCCAGCAGCCCCCTCGACAGGGGCTATCAGCCCCAGCATTTT.

This clone was counted between two and nine times. The gene calls are TRBV9 and TRBJ2-7; D gene unclear. The V gene's germline CDR1 is SGDLS and CDR2 YYNGEE. V lost 3 bases and J lost 5, with 9 bases in between. The CDR3 has 12 amino acids. The CDR3 region has the DNA TGTGCCAGCAGCGGGATGGGGAACGAGCAGTACTTC. This encodes CASSGMGNEQYF.

V gene TRBV7-2 combines with J gene TRBJ2-2; 8 nucleotides match TRBD1. There are 15 residues in the CDR3. Germline values: CDR1 SGHTA, CDR2 FQGNSA. V lost 1 base and J lost 5; bases outside the gene matches: 3. The CDR3 loop is CASSLVGQGTGELFF. The DNA for the CDR3 is TGTGCCAGCAGCTTAGTAGGACAGGGTACCGGGGAGCTGTTTTTT.

The chain employs TRBV24-1 and TRBJ2-5; D may be TRBD1 (6 bases). V dropped 5 bases and J dropped 5 bases, with 14 bases sitting between them. Germline CDR1 is KGHDR and CDR2 is SFDVKD. The CDR3 contains 14 residues. The CDR3 bases are TGTGCCACCAGTGTTTCGGCAGGGGTGGAGACCCAGTACTTC. Its translation is CATSVSAGVETQYF.

The chain uses TRBV28 and TRBJ1-5; 9 bases agree with TRBD1. Germline V CDR1 and CDR2: MDHEN, SYDVKM. CDR3 length: 14 residues. The ends lost 6 bases at V and 6 bases at J; junction bases unmatched: 6. CDR3 coding DNA: TGTGCCAGCAGCCTCACAGGGGGCCGTCAGCCCCAGCATTTT. This gives the protein CASSLTGGRQPQHF.

The chain is built from TRBV18 and TRBJ2-1; 10 bases agree with TRBD1. The CDR3 loop spans 15 amino acids. V was clipped by 2 bases and J by 4 bases; unmatched bases: 2. Germline V gives CDR1 KGHSH, CDR2 LQKENI. For the CDR3, the DNA is TGTGCCAGCTCACCAGGGACAGGGGAATACAATGAGCAGTTCTTC. Translation: CASSPGTGEYNEQFF. The full variable domain, in which reference TRBV18 and TRBJ2-1 provide the parts outside the CDR3, is NAGVMQNPRHLVRRRGQEARLRCSPMKGHSHVYWYRQLPEEGLKFMVYLQKENIIDESGMPKERFSAEFPKEGPSILRIQQVVRGDSAAYFCASSPGTGEYNEQFFGPGTRLTVL.